This entry is about one T cell receptor beta chain. Its specificity is unknown. TCRdb re-derived calls from the RT-PCR reads in MiXCR, one entry per CDR3 protein. Seen here are just over 300,000 distinct CDR3 sequences, around a fifth observed once, and the top ten hold 10%. The length of the CDR3 is 14 residues. The V gene's germline CDR1 is SGHTA and CDR2 FQGNSA. Trimming shortened V by 5 bases and J by 1 base, and 11 bases separated the two germline ends. The data were obtained in a study of response to subunit inactivated influenza vaccine. Study results and limitations: Researchers suggested that each seasonal influenza vaccination recruits few new T cells.

The source of this sequence is a man aged 45 to 75 who received an inactivated influenza vaccine. V usage is TRBV7-2 and J usage is TRBJ1-1, with D possibly matching TRBD1 (5 bases). Specimen: PBMCs from blood, collected less than 22 months after vaccination. The CDR3 is CASSPGLTNTEAFF. DNA for the CDR3: TGTGCCAGCAGCCCGGGACTCACGAACACTGAAGCTTTCTTT.